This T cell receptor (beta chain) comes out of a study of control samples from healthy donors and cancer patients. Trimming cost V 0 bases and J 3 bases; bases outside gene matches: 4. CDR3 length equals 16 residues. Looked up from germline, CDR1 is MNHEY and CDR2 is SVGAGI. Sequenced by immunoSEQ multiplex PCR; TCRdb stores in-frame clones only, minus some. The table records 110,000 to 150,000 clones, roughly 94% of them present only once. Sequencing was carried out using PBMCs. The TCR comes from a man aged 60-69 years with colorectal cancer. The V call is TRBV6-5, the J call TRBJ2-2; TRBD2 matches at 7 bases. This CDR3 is CASSYSAGEHTGELFF. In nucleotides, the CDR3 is TGTGCCAGCAGTTACTCGGCGGGGGAGCACACCGGGGAGCTGTTTTTT.